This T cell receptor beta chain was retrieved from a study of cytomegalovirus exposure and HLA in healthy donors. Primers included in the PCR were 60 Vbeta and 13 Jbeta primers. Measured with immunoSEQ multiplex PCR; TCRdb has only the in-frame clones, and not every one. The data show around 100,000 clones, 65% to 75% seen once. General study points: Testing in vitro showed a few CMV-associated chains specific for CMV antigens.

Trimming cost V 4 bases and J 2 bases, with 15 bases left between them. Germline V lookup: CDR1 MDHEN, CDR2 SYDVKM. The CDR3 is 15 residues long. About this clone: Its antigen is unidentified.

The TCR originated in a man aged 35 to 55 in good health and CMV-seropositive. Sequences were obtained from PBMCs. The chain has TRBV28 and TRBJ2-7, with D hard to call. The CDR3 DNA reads TGTGCCAGCAGTTCTTCAGGAAGGATCCCCTACGAGCAGTACTTC. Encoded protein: CASSSSGRIPYEQYF.